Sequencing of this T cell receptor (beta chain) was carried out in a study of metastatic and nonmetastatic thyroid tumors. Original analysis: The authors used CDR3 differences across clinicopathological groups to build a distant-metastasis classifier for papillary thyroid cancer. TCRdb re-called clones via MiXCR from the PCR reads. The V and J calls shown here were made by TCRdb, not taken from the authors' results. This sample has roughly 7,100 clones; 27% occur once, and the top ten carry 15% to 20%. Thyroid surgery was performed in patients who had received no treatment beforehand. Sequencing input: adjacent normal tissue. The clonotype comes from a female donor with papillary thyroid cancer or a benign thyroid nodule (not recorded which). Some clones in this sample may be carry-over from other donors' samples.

CDR3 DNA sequence: TGCAGTGCCCAGAACGGGCTGTACAATGAGCAGTTCTTC. Translated: CSAQNGLYNEQFF. The chain combines TRBV20-1 with TRBJ2-1; D remains ambiguous. Looked up from germline, CDR1 is DFQATT and CDR2 is SNEGSKA (reference sequence). This CDR3 has 13 residues. V was pared by 6 bases and J by 4 bases, with 13 bases between.